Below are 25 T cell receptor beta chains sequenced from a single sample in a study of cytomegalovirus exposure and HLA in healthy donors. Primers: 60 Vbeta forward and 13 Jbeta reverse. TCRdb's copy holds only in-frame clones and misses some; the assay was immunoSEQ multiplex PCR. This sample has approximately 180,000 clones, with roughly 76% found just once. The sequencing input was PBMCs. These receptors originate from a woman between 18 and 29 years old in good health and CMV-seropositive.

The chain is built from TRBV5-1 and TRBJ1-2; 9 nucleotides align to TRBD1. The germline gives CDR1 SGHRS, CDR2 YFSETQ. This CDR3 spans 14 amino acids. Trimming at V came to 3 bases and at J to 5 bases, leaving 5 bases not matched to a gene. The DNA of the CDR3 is TGCGCCAGCAGCTCCGGGACAGGGATTTATGGCTACACCTTC. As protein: CASSSGTGIYGYTF.

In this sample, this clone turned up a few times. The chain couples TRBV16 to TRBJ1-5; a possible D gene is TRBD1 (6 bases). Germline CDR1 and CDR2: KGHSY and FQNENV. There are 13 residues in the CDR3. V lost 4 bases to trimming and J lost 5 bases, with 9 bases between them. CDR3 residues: CASSRGGDQPQHF. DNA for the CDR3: TGTGCCAGCAGCCGAGGGGGGGATCAGCCCCAGCATTTT.

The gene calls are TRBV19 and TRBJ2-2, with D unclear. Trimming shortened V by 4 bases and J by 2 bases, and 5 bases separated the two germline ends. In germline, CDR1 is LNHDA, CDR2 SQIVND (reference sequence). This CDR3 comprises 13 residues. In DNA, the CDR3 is TGTGCCAGTAGTACCGGTAACACCGGGGAGCTGTTTTTT. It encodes CASSTGNTGELFF.

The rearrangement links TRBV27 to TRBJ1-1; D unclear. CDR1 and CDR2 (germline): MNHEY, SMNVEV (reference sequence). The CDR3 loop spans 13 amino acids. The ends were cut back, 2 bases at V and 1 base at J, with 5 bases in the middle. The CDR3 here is CASSLERNTEAFF. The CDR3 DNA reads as TGTGCCAGCAGTTTAGAGAGGAACACTGAAGCTTTCTTT.

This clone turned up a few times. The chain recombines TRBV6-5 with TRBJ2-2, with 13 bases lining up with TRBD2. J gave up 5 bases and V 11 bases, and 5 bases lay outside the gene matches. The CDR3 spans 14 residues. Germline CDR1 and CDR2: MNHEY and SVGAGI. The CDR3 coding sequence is TGTGCCGCTAGGACTAGCGGGGGAACCGGGGAGCTGTTTTTT. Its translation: CAARTSGGTGELFF.

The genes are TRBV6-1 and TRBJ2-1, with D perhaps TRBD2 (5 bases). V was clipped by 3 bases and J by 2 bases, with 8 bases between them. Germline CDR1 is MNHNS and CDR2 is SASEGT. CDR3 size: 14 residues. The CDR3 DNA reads TGTGCCAGCAGTGACAGCGGAGCCTACAATGAGCAGTTCTTC. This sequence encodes CASSDSGAYNEQFF.

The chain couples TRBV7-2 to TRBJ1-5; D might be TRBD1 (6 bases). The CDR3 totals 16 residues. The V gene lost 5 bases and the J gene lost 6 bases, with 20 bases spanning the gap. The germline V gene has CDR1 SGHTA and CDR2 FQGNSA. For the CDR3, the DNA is TGTGCCAGCAGCCACGGAGGCGGGGGGCGGGGTCAGCCCCAGCATTTT. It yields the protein CASSHGGGGRGQPQHF.

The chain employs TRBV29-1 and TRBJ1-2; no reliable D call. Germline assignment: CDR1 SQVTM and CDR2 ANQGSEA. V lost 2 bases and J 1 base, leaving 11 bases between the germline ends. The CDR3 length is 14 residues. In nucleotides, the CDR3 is TGCAGCGTTGAACACATAGAGGTTAACTATGGCTACACCTTC. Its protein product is CSVEHIEVNYGYTF.

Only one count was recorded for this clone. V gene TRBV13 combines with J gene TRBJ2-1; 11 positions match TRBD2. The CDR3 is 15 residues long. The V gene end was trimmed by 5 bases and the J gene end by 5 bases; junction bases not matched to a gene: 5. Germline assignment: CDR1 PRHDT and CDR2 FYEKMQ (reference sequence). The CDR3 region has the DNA TGTGCCAGCAGCCCCGGACTAGCGGGTAACAATGAGCAGTTCTTC. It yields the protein CASSPGLAGNNEQFF.

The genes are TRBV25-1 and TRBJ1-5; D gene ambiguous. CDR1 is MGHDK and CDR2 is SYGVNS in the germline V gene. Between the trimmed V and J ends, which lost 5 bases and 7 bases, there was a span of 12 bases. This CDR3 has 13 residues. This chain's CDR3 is CASSRGVGQPQHF. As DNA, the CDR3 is TGTGCCAGCAGTCGCGGGGTAGGACAGCCCCAGCATTTT. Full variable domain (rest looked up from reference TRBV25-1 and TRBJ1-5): EADIYQTPRYLVIGTGKKITLECSQTMGHDKMYWYQQDPGMELHLIHYSYGVNSTEKGDLSSESTVSRIRTEHFPLTLESARPSHTSQYLCASSRGVGQPQHFGDGTRLSIL.

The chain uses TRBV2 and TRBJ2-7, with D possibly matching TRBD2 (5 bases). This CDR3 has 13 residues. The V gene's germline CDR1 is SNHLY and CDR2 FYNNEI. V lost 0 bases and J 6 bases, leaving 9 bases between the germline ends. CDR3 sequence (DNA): TGTGCCAGCAGTGAAGCGCGGGCCGGCGAGCAGTACTTC. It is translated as CASSEARAGEQYF.

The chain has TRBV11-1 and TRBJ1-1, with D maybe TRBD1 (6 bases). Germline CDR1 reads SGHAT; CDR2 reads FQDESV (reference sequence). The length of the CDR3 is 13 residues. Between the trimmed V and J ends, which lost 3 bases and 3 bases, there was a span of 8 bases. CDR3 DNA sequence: TGTGCCAGCAGCTTTCACAGGGACACTGAAGCTTTCTTT. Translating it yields CASSFHRDTEAFF.

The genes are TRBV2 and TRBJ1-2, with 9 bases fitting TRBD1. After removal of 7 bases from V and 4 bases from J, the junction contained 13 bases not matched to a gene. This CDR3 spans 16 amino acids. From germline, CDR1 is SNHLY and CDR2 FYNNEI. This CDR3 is CASTEDRGNLVYGYTF. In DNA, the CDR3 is TGTGCCAGCACCGAGGACAGGGGTAATCTGGTCTATGGCTACACCTTC.

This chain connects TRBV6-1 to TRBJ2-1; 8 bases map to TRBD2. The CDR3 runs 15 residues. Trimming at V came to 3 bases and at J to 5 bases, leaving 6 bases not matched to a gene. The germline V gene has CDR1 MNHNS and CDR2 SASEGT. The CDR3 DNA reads TGTGCCAGCAGTGATGTAGCGGGGACTAACAATGAGCAGTTCTTC. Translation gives CASSDVAGTNNEQFF.

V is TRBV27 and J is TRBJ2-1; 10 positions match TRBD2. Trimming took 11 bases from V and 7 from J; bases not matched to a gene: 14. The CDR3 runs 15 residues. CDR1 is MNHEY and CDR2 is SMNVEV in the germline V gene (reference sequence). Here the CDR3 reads CAASSGGFPQNEQFF. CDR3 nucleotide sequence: TGTGCCGCGTCTAGCGGGGGTTTTCCTCAAAATGAGCAGTTCTTC.

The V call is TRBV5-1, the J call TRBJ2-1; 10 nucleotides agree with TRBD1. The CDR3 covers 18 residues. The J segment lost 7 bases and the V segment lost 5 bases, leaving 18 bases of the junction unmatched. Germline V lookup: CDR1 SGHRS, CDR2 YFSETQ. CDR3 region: CASRNPFEDRGKVNEQFF. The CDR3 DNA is TGCGCCAGCAGGAACCCCTTCGAGGACAGGGGGAAGGTGAATGAGCAGTTCTTC.

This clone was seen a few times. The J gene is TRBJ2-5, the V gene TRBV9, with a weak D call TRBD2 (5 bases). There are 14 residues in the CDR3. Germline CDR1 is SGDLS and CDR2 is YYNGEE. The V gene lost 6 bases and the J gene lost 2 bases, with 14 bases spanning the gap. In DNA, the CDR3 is TGTGCCAGCAACCTCCTACCGGGGCAAGAGACCCAGTACTTC. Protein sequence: CASNLLPGQETQYF.

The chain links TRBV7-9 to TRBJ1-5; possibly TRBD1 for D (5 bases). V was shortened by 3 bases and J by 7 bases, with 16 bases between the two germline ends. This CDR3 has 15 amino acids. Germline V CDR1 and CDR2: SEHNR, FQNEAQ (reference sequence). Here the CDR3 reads CASSFGGAGGQPQHF. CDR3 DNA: TGTGCCAGCAGCTTTGGAGGGGCGGGCGGACAGCCCCAGCATTTT.

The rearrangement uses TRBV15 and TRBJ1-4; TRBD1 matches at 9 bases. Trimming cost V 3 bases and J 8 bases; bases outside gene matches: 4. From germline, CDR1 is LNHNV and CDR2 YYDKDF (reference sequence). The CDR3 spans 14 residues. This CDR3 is CATSSGTGREKLFF. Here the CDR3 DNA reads TGTGCCACCAGCAGTGGGACAGGGAGGGAAAAACTGTTTTTT.

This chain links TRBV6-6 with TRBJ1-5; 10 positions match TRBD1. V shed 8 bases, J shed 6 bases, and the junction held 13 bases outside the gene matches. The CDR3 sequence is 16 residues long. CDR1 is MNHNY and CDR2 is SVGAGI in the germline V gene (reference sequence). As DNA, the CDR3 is TGTGCCAGCTCGGGGGCCGGGACAGGGGCCTTTCAGCCCCAGCATTTT. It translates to CASSGAGTGAFQPQHF.

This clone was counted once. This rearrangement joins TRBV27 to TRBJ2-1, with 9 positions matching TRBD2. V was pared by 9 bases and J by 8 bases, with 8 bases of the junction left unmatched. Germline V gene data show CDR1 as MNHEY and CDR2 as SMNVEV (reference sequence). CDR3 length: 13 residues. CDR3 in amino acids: CASRLAVLDEQFF. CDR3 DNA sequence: TGTGCCAGTCGACTAGCGGTCTTAGATGAGCAGTTCTTC.

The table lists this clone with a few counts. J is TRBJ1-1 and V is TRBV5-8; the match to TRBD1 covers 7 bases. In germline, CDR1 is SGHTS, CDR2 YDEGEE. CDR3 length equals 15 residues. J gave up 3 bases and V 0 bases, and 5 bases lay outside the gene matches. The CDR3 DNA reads TGTGCCAGCAGCTTGGGGGTTACAGGGGACACTGAAGCTTTCTTT. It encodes CASSLGVTGDTEAFF. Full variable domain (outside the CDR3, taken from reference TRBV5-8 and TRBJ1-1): EAGVTQSPTHLIKTRGQQATLRCSPISGHTSVYWYQQALGLGLQFLLWYDEGEERNRGNFPPRFSGRQFPNYSSELNVNALELEDSALYLCASSLGVTGDTEAFFGQGTRLTVV.

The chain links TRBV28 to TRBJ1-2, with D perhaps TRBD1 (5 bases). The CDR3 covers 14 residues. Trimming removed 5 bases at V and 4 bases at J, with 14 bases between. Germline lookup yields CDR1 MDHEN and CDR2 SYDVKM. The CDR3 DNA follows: TGTGCCAGCAGTCCTTGGACATCCCGCTATGGCTACACCTTC. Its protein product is CASSPWTSRYGYTF.

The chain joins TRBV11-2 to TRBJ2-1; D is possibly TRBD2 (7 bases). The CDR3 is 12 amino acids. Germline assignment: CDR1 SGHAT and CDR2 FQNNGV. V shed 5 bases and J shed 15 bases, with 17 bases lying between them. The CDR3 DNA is TGTGCCAGCAGCGGTGGGGAGGGGGATGGGTTCTTC. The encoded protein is CASSGGEGDGFF.

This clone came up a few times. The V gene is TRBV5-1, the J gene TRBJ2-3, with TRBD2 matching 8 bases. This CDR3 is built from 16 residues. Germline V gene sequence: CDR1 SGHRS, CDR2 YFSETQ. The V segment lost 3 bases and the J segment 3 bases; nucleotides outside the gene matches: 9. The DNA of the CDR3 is TGCGCCAGCAGCTGGGGGGCGGGGGGTCCGACAGATACGCAGTATTTT. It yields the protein CASSWGAGGPTDTQYF.